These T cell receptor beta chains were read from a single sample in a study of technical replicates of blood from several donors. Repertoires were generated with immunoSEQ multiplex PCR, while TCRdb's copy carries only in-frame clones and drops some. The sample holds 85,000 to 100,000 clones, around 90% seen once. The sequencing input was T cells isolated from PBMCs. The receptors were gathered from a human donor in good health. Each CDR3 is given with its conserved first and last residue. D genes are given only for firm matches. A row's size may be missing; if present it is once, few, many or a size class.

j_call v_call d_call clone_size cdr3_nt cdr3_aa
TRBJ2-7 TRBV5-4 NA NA TGTGCCAGCAGCACGACACTTAACACCTACGAGCAGTACTTC CASSTTLNTYEQYF
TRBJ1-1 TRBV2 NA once TGTGCCAGCAGTGAAGTAACAGGTCGAGAAGCTTTCTTT CASSEVTGREAFF
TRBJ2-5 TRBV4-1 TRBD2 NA TGCGCCAGCAGCCAAGCTAGCGGGAGTGATGAGACCCAGTACTTC CASSQASGSDETQYF
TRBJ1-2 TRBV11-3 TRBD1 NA TGTGCCAGCAGCTTGGGACAGGACTCCACCTTC CASSLGQDSTF
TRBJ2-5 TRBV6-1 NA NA TGTGCCAGCTTCCGGAGGGTTGGCGAGACCCAGTACTTC CASFRRVGETQYF
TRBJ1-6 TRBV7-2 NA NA TGTGCCAGCAGTCGAGAATCACCCCTCCACTTT CASSRESPLHF
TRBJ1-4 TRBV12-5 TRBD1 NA TGTGCTAGTGGTATTGGACAGGATAAGGAAAAACTGTTTTTT CASGIGQDKEKLFF
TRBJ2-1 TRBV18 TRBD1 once TGTGCCAGCTCACCGACAGGGGGGTCTTCAACACGCAATGAGCAGTTCTTC CASSPTGGSSTRNEQFF
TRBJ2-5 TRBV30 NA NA TGTGCCTGGAGTTACAGTCAAGAGACCCAGTACTTC CAWSYSQETQYF
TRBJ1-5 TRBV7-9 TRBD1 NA TGTGCCAGCAGCTTAGAGGGACAGGGGCATAGCAATCAGCCCCAGCATTTT CASSLEGQGHSNQPQHF
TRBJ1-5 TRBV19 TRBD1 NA TGTGCCAGTAGTACCCTGCTTAGGGACAGACATGGGGATCAGCCCCAGCATTTT CASSTLLRDRHGDQPQHF
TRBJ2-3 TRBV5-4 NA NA TGTGCCAGCAGCTTGCCAGCGGGCCGAGATACGCAGTATTTT CASSLPAGRDTQYF
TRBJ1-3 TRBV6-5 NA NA TGTGCCAGCAGTTACTTGGGGCTGTCTGGAAACACCATATATTTT CASSYLGLSGNTIYF
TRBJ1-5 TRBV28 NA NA TGTGCCAGCAGTTCTCCTAGTCAGCCCCAGCATTTT CASSSPSQPQHF
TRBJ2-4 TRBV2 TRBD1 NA TGTGCCAGCGAGGGACAGGGGACAAACATTCAGTACTTC CASEGQGTNIQYF
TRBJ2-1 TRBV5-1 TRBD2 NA TGCGCCAGCAGCTTGGGGGTACTAGCGGGACCATACAATGAGCAGTTCTTC CASSLGVLAGPYNEQFF
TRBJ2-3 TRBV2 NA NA TGTGCCAGCATCTTCATGGCTAGCACAGATACGCAGTATTTT CASIFMASTDTQYF
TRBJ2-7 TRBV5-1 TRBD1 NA TGCGCCAGCAGCTCCCTAGGGGGACAGGCACACGAGCAGTACTTC CASSSLGGQAHEQYF
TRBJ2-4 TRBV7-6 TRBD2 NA TGTGCCAGCAGCCCCCGGACTAGCGGATTCGGCATTCAGTACTTC CASSPRTSGFGIQYF
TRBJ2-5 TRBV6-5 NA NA TGTGCCAGCAGTTACGGGACACTCCAAGAGACCCAGTACTTC CASSYGTLQETQYF
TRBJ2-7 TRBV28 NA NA TGTGCTAGCAGCTTTACACAGCGGTGGTACGAGCAGTACTTC CASSFTQRWYEQYF
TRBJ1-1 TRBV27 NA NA TGTGCCAGCGTATCCCTGAGGCCCGACCGTGAAGCTTTCTTT CASVSLRPDREAFF
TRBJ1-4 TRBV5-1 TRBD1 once TGCGCCAGCAGCCCGACAGGGGGCGACGAAAAACTGTTTTTT CASSPTGGDEKLFF
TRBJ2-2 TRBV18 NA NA TGTGCCAGCTCACCTGGACACCCCACCGGGGAGCTGTTTTTT CASSPGHPTGELFF
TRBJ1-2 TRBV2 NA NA TGTGCCAGCAGTGAACCGGGAAACTATGGCTACACCTTC CASSEPGNYGYTF
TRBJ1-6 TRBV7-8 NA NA TGTGCCAGCAGCTCCACACGTATCCTTAATTCACCCCTCCACTTT CASSSTRILNSPLHF
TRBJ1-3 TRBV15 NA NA TGTGCCACCAGCAGCGGACAGCGAAACACCATATATTTT CATSSGQRNTIYF
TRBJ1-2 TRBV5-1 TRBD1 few TGCGCCAGCAGCCGGGACAGGGGGACCTATGGCTACACCTTC CASSRDRGTYGYTF
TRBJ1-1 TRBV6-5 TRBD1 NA TGTGCCAGCAGCAACAGGGGTGAGACTGAAGCTTTCTTT CASSNRGETEAFF
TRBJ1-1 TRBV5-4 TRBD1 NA TGTGCCAGCAGCCCCAACAGGGGCACTGAAGCTTTCTTT CASSPNRGTEAFF
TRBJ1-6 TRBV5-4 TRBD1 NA TGTGCCAGCAGCCAGGACAGGGATTCACCCCTCCACTTT CASSQDRDSPLHF
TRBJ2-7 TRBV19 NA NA TGTGCCAGCGAAGGGAGCTCCTACGAGCAGTACTTC CASEGSSYEQYF
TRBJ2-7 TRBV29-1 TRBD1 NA TGCAGCGTGAAACTGAGGGGGCGCGAGCAGTACTTC CSVKLRGREQYF
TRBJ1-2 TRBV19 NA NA TGTGCCAGTAGTATTCAGGGCCCTAACTATGGCTACACCTTC CASSIQGPNYGYTF
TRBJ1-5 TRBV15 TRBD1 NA TGTGCCACCAAGGGACAGGGCAATCAGCCCCAGCATTTT CATKGQGNQPQHF
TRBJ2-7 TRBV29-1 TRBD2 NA TGCAGCATGTTAGCCCCCGGGACTAGCGGGAGGACGCTCCCCTACGAGCAGTACTTC CSMLAPGTSGRTLPYEQYF
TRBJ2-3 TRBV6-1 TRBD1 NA TGTGCCAGCAGTGAAGGGACAGGGGAAACAGATACGCAGTATTTT CASSEGTGETDTQYF
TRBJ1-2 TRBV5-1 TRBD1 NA TGCGCCAGCAGCAGAACGGGACAGGGTGTTGGCGGCTACACCTTC CASSRTGQGVGGYTF
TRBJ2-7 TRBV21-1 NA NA TGTGCCAGCAGCTCAGACAACGAGCAGTACTTC CASSSDNEQYF
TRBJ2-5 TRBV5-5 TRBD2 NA TGTGCCAGCAGCAGATTGACTAGCCTCCAAGAGACCCAGTACTTC CASSRLTSLQETQYF
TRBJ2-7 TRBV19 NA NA TGTGCCAGTAGTATACAGGGTTCCTACGAGCAGTACTTC CASSIQGSYEQYF
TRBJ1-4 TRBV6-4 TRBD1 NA TGTGCCAGCAGTGAGGGACAGGGCTCGGAAAAACTGTTTTTT CASSEGQGSEKLFF
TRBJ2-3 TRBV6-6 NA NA TGTGCCAGCAGTTACAACCGAGGAACAGATACGCAGTATTTT CASSYNRGTDTQYF
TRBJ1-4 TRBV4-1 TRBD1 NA TGCGCCAGCAGCCAAGGGACTTTACGGGACAGGGCTTTCAGTGAAAAACTGTTTTTT CASSQGTLRDRAFSEKLFF
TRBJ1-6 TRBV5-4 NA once TGTGCCAGCAGCTCACCTATCTCGGGGAGGGATTCACCCCTCCACTTT CASSSPISGRDSPLHF
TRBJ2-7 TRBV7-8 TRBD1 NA TGTGCCAGCAATAGGGGGACAGCTATCTACGAGCAGTACTTC CASNRGTAIYEQYF